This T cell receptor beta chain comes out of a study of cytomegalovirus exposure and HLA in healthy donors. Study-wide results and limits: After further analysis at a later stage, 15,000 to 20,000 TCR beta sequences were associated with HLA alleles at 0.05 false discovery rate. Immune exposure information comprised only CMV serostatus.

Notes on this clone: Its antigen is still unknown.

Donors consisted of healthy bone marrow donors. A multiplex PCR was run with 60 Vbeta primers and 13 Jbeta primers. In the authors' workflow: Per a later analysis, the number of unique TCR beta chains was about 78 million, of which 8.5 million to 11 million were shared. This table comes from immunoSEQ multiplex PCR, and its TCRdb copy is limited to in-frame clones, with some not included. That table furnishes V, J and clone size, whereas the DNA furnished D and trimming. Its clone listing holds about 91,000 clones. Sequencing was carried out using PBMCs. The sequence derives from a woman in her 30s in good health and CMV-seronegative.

CDR3 DNA sequence: TGTGCCAGCAGCCAAGATCCAGCGGAAAAGCAGTTCTTC. Protein product: CASSQDPAEKQFF. This chain uses TRBV14 with TRBJ2-1; a possible D gene is TRBD2 (5 bases). V shed 0 bases and J shed 11 bases, with 11 bases lying between them. This CDR3 has 13 amino acids. Germline V gene data show CDR1 as SGHDN and CDR2 as FVKESK.